The clone carrying this T cell receptor (beta chain) was recorded a few times. This specimen belongs to a study of T-cell reconstitution after alpha-beta-depleted transplantation in children. CDR3 length equals 13 residues. CDR1 is SGDLS, CDR2 YYNGEE, per germline. Trimming removed 3 bases at V and 6 bases at J, with 9 bases between. Unique molecular identifiers were incorporated into the prepared TCRbeta library. TCRdb processed the PCR reads anew with MiXCR; each CDR3 protein has one entry. The sample has around 480,000 distinct CDR3 sequences, roughly 33% seen once. This receptor was identified in a human donor who donated a stem cell graft to a child with aplastic anemia. The starting material was PBMCs from the stem cell graft donor, obtained from the stem cell graft. The chain has TRBV9 and TRBJ2-2; no clear D. CDR3 DNA sequence: TGTGCCAGCAGCGCCTCGCTTTCCGGGGAGCTGTTTTTT. It yields the protein CASSASLSGELFF.